The 30 T cell receptor beta chains below were found in one sample sequenced in a study of T cell responses to AZD1222 COVID-19 vaccine. The table came from immunoSEQ multiplex PCR; TCRdb's copy has only in-frame clones and leaves some out. The table lists tens of thousands of clones, over 75% of them singletons. Sequences were derived from peripheral blood, sampled on day 0 of AZD1222 vaccination. These receptors came from an adult in good health.

This sequence joins TRBV6-5 and TRBJ1-1; D may be TRBD1 (5 bases). CDR1 and CDR2 from the germline V gene are MNHEY and SVGAGI. CDR3 length: 13 residues. V was shortened by 2 bases and J by 1 base, with 5 bases between the two germline ends. The CDR3, as DNA: TGTGCCAGCAGTTACAGGGGGAACACTGAAGCTTTCTTT. It specifies CASSYRGNTEAFF.

The chain has TRBV20-1 and TRBJ2-5, with D unresolved. This CDR3 contains 11 residues. Germline V gene sequence: CDR1 DFQATT, CDR2 SNEGSKA (reference sequence). V was cut by 8 bases and J by 6 bases, with 13 bases left in between. The CDR3 region is CSPRIGQTQYF. The CDR3 DNA follows: TGCAGTCCCCGAATAGGGCAGACCCAGTACTTC.

This chain joins TRBV4-2 and TRBJ2-2; D may be TRBD1 or TRBD2 (5 bases each). V was clipped by 10 bases and J by 2 bases, with 17 bases between them. Germline V gene sequence: CDR1 LGHNA, CDR2 YNFKEQ. The CDR3 totals 15 residues. The CDR3 region is CATSLFRDNTGELFF. The CDR3 DNA sequence: TGTGCCACCTCATTATTCCGGGACAACACCGGGGAGCTGTTTTTT.

The J gene is TRBJ1-1, the V gene TRBV14, with a weak D call TRBD1 (5 bases). Germline-derived CDR1 and CDR2 are SGHDN and FVKESK. The CDR3 has 14 amino acids. The V end was cut by 1 base, the J end by 5 bases, with 11 bases between. The CDR3 DNA sequence: TGTGCCAGCAGCCAAGTAGTAGGGGAGACTGAAGCTTTCTTT. This gives the protein CASSQVVGETEAFF. Full variable domain (remainder filled in from reference TRBV14 and TRBJ1-1): EAGVTQFPSHSVIEKGQTVTLRCDPISGHDNLYWYRRVMGKEIKFLLHFVKESKQDESGMPNNRFLAERTGGTYSTLKVQPAELEDSGVYFCASSQVVGETEAFFGQGTRLTVV.

This rearrangement joins TRBV10-3 to TRBJ1-6, with unresolved D. From germline, CDR1 is ENHRY and CDR2 SYGVKD. This CDR3 comprises 16 residues. Trimming took 6 bases from V and 0 from J, leaving 12 bases between them. The CDR3 sequence: CAIRRTLSSYNSPLHF. Here the CDR3 DNA reads TGTGCCATCAGAAGGACTTTGAGCTCCTATAATTCACCCCTCCACTTT.

This chain links TRBV4-1 with TRBJ2-7, with 9 bases that match TRBD1. Germline CDR1 reads MGHRA; CDR2 reads YSYEKL. This CDR3 is built from 17 residues. J gave up 6 bases and V 1 base, and 13 bases lay outside the gene matches. The CDR3 region has the DNA TGCGCCAGCAGCCAAGGGATCGCCGGGACAGGGCCCGCCGAGCAGTACTTC. Translated: CASSQGIAGTGPAEQYF.

This clone was counted once. V usage is TRBV7-9 and J usage is TRBJ1-2; D might be TRBD1 (6 bases). V gave up 5 bases and J gave up 7 bases, with 20 bases separating them. The CDR3 length is 15 residues. Looked up from germline, CDR1 is SEHNR and CDR2 is FQNEAQ (reference sequence). CDR3 bases: TGTGCCAGCAGCCTAGGGACATCAGAAGGGCTTGGCTACACCTTC. Translated, it gives CASSLGTSEGLGYTF. The full variable domain, rest sourced from reference TRBV7-9 and TRBJ1-2, is DTGVSQNPRHKITKRGQNVTFRCDPISEHNRLYWYRQTLGQGPEFLTYFQNEAQLEKSRLLSDRFSAERPKGSFSTLEIQRTEQGDSAMYLCASSLGTSEGLGYTFGSGTRLTVV.

The chain is built from TRBV5-5 and TRBJ1-2, with unresolved D. The length of the CDR3 is 13 residues. Trimming took off 4 bases at V and 0 bases at J, with 7 bases between the two ends. Germline values: CDR1 SGHKS, CDR2 YYEKEE (reference sequence). The CDR3, as DNA: TGTGCCAGCAGCCCGGGCCCTAACTATGGCTACACCTTC. Translated, it gives CASSPGPNYGYTF.

V usage is TRBV7-9 and J usage is TRBJ1-4; no firm D call. With 5 bases removed from V and 5 bases from J, the gap between germline ends came to 15 bases. This CDR3 is built from 15 residues. Germline V CDR1 and CDR2: SEHNR, FQNEAQ (reference sequence). Written as DNA, the CDR3 is TGTGCCAGCAGCGCCGGCCGCCTGGTGAATGAAAAACTGTTTTTT. Amino acids: CASSAGRLVNEKLFF.

This clone was counted once. The V and J genes are TRBV6-5 and TRBJ1-1, with a possible D match to TRBD1 (5 bases). The CDR3 extends over 15 amino acids. The germline V gene encodes CDR1 MNHEY and CDR2 SVGAGI. The germline V and J ends were trimmed by 7 bases and 2 bases, with 17 bases remaining between them. This chain's CDR3 is CASKRREGLNTEAFF. The CDR3 nucleotides are TGTGCCAGCAAACGGAGAGAGGGACTTAACACTGAAGCTTTCTTT.

The chain combines TRBV3-1 (or the pseudogene TRBV3-2) with TRBJ2-1; either TRBD1 or TRBD2 may supply D (6 bases each). This CDR3 comprises 13 residues. Germline V gene lookup returns CDR1 LGHDT and CDR2 YNNKEL (reference sequence). The V gene lost 1 base and the J gene lost 14 bases, with 15 bases spanning the gap. This chain's CDR3 is CASSQAGGPRKFF. The CDR3 DNA follows: TGTGCCAGCAGCCAAGCTGGGGGGCCGAGGAAGTTCTTC.

This clone was detected only once. The chain recombines TRBV4-2 with TRBJ2-7; 8 bases map to TRBD2. The V gene end was trimmed by 6 bases and the J gene end by 0 bases; junction bases not matched to a gene: 7. CDR3 length: 15 residues. Germline V gives CDR1 LGHNA, CDR2 YNFKEQ. CDR3 protein: CASSRSGVSSYEQYF. The CDR3 DNA reads as TGTGCCAGCAGTCGTAGCGGGGTATCCTCCTACGAGCAGTACTTC.

The chain recombines TRBV6-7 with TRBJ2-2; no reliable D call. Being an ORF, TRBV6-7 has a function that is uncertain. The ends were cut back, 0 bases at V and 0 bases at J, with 17 bases in the middle. The CDR3 totals 19 residues. The CDR3 loop reads CASSYSAQGSLSNTGELFF. The CDR3 DNA reads as TGTGCCAGCAGTTACTCAGCTCAAGGGTCTCTATCGAACACCGGGGAGCTGTTTTTT.

The CDR3 loop reads CASRVSRSPLHF. The CDR3 nucleotides read TGTGCCAGCAGGGTTTCACGGTCACCCCTCCACTTT. The chain links TRBV28 to TRBJ1-6, with unresolved D. This CDR3 spans 12 amino acids. From germline, CDR1 is MDHEN and CDR2 SYDVKM. The V end was cut by 6 bases, the J end by 10 bases, with 10 bases between.

The chain uses TRBV6-5 and TRBJ1-5; TRBD1 matches at 8 bases. Germline V gene sequence: CDR1 MNHEY, CDR2 SVGAGI. This CDR3 is 14 amino acids long. The trim removed 5 bases at V and 5 bases at J, leaving 5 bases unmatched. The CDR3 coding sequence is TGTGCCAGCAGTAATACAGGGGGGGATCAGCCCCAGCATTTT. It encodes CASSNTGGDQPQHF.

The chain has TRBV19 and TRBJ1-3, with a tentative D call TRBD1 (5 bases). V was cut by 5 bases and J by 4 bases, with 18 bases left in between. CDR1 LNHDA and CDR2 SQIVND come from the germline V gene (reference sequence). CDR3 length equals 16 residues. CDR3 amino acids: CASSRSGTSGGNTIYF. The CDR3 region has the DNA TGTGCCAGTAGTCGATCCGGGACTTCTGGGGGAAACACCATATATTTT.

J is TRBJ2-1 and V is TRBV10-2; D uncertain. This CDR3 is 13 amino acids long. Trimming removed 0 bases at V and 4 bases at J, with 4 bases between. Germline CDR1 and CDR2: WSHSY and SAAADI. CDR3 DNA sequence: TGCGCCAGCAGTGAGTCAGGGTACAATGAGCAGTTCTTC. Encoded protein: CASSESGYNEQFF.

This clone appeared a few times. The CDR3 coding sequence is TGTGCCAGCAGCTTACTCGGGTACGAGCAGTACTTC. Protein: CASSLLGYEQYF. V and J are TRBV7-9 and TRBJ2-7, with no clear D. The CDR3 consists of 12 residues. The V end was cut by 2 bases, the J end by 4 bases, with 6 bases between. Germline CDR1 and CDR2: SEHNR and FQNEAQ (reference sequence).

The chain is built from TRBV3-1 (or the pseudogene TRBV3-2) and TRBJ2-7; weak D call: TRBD1 (6 bases). CDR1 is LGHDT, CDR2 YNNKEL, per germline (reference sequence). The V and J ends lost 1 base and 3 bases respectively, with 10 bases between them. The CDR3 length is 14 residues. CDR3 DNA sequence: TGTGCCAGCAGCCAAGTTAACAGGGTCTACGAGCAGTACTTC. This translates into CASSQVNRVYEQYF.

The genes are TRBV27 and TRBJ2-1; 7 bases are a match to TRBD1. After removal of 6 bases from V and 0 bases from J, the junction contained 2 bases not matched to a gene. Germline assignment: CDR1 MNHEY and CDR2 SMNVEV (reference sequence). The CDR3 spans 14 residues. Here the CDR3 reads CASRTGSSYNEQFF. The DNA for the CDR3 is TGTGCCAGCAGGACAGGGAGCTCCTACAATGAGCAGTTCTTC.

The genes are TRBV5-1 and TRBJ1-2, with a weak D call TRBD1 (5 bases). The CDR3 runs 14 residues. Trimming pared 4 bases from V and 14 bases from J, leaving 24 bases between. Looked up from germline, CDR1 is SGHRS and CDR2 is YFSETQ. The CDR3: CASSPGGDLPPATF. The CDR3, as DNA: TGCGCCAGCAGCCCCGGCGGGGACCTACCTCCGGCTACCTTC.

This chain uses TRBV2 with TRBJ1-2; D might be TRBD1 (5 bases). Between the trimmed V and J ends, which lost 0 bases and 5 bases, there was a span of 7 bases. Per the germline V gene, CDR1 is SNHLY and CDR2 is FYNNEI. The CDR3 consists of 13 residues. The DNA of the CDR3 is TGTGCCAGCAGTGAAGCAGGGGCGTATGGCTACACCTTC. Its protein product is CASSEAGAYGYTF. Full variable domain (outside the CDR3, taken from reference TRBV2 and TRBJ1-2): EPEVTQTPSHQVTQMGQEVILRCVPISNHLYFYWYRQILGQKVEFLVSFYNNEISEKSEIFDDQFSVERPDGSNFTLKIRSTKLEDSAMYFCASSEAGAYGYTFGSGTRLTVV.

The table lists this clone with a count of one. The chain links TRBV19 to TRBJ1-4; D unclear. Germline CDR1 reads LNHDA; CDR2 reads SQIVND (reference sequence). The CDR3 is 14 residues long. The V end was cut by 6 bases, the J end by 3 bases, with 11 bases between. The CDR3 loop reads CASSLRKPNEKLFF. CDR3 coding DNA: TGTGCCAGTAGCCTTCGTAAACCTAATGAAAAACTGTTTTTT. Complete variable domain (other parts from reference TRBV19 and TRBJ1-4): DGGITQSPKYLFRKEGQNVTLSCEQNLNHDAMYWYRQDPGQGLRLIYYSQIVNDFQKGDIAEGYSVSREKKESFPLTVTSAQKNPTAFYLCASSLRKPNEKLFFGSGTQLSVL.

The chain links TRBV14 to TRBJ2-1; D gene uncertain. CDR1 SGHDN and CDR2 FVKESK come from the germline V gene. The CDR3 is made up of 13 amino acids. V lost 1 base to trimming and J lost 5 bases, with 6 bases between them. CDR3 coding DNA: TGTGCCAGCAGCCAAGGAACCAACAATGAGCAGTTCTTC. This gives the protein CASSQGTNNEQFF.

The chain joins TRBV28 to TRBJ2-1; TRBD1 agrees at 11 bases. CDR1 MDHEN and CDR2 SYDVKM come from the germline V gene. The CDR3 contains 17 residues. V lost 7 bases and J lost 7; bases outside the gene matches: 15. The CDR3 region has the DNA TGTGCCAGCAAGGGGTTGACGGGGACAGGGGGGTTAAATGAGCAGTTCTTC. As protein: CASKGLTGTGGLNEQFF.

This clone is classed as medium-sized. This chain connects TRBV4-2 to TRBJ2-2; weak D call: TRBD2 (5 bases). V dropped 4 bases and J dropped 5 bases, with 14 bases sitting between them. Germline CDR1 LGHNA, CDR2 YNFKEQ. This CDR3 contains 15 residues. The CDR3 is CASSLKSGETGELFF. In DNA, the CDR3 is TGTGCCAGCAGCCTTAAATCTGGGGAGACCGGGGAGCTGTTTTTT.

The chain is built from TRBV27 and TRBJ2-1; the match to TRBD1 covers 9 bases. The germline CDR1 and CDR2 sequences are MNHEY and SMNVEV (reference sequence). The CDR3 extends over 15 amino acids. V shed 4 bases, J shed 9 bases, and the junction held 10 bases outside the gene matches. CDR3 sequence (DNA): TGTGCCAGCAGTTACCGGGACAGGGTCGGTAGTGAGCAGTTCTTC. It specifies CASSYRDRVGSEQFF.

The genes are TRBV6-5 and TRBJ2-7; possibly TRBD2 for D (5 bases). V was shortened by 10 bases and J by 2 bases, with 18 bases between the two germline ends. This CDR3 has 14 amino acids. In germline, CDR1 is MNHEY, CDR2 SVGAGI. The CDR3 protein is CATRRVSLAYEQYF. The DNA of the CDR3 is TGTGCCACCAGGCGGGTCTCCCTTGCCTACGAGCAGTACTTC.

The chain uses TRBV7-9 and TRBJ1-6; TRBD1 might be the D (6 bases). The CDR3 covers 15 residues. Germline loops: CDR1 SEHNR, CDR2 FQNEAQ (reference sequence). Trimming stripped 5 bases from V and 7 bases from J, with 15 bases between. The CDR3 is CASSLPGQTNSPLHF. Here the CDR3 DNA reads TGTGCCAGCAGCCTCCCAGGACAGACCAATTCACCCCTCCACTTT. The entire variable domain, with the rest obtained from reference TRBV7-9 and TRBJ1-6, is as follows: DTGVSQNPRHKITKRGQNVTFRCDPISEHNRLYWYRQTLGQGPEFLTYFQNEAQLEKSRLLSDRFSAERPKGSFSTLEIQRTEQGDSAMYLCASSLPGQTNSPLHFGNGTRLTVT.

The chain carries TRBV12-3 or TRBV12-4 and TRBJ1-4; D remains ambiguous. This CDR3 has 13 amino acids. The ends were cut back, 5 bases at V and 5 bases at J, with 9 bases in the middle. CDR3 DNA sequence: TGTGCCAGCAGTCTCGTCGCAAATGAAAAACTGTTTTTT. This encodes CASSLVANEKLFF.